Listed below are T cell receptor beta chains from one sample, sequenced in a study of OX40 agonist ivuxolimab in advanced cancers. TCRdb's table, derived via immunoSEQ multiplex PCR, lists solely in-frame clones and lacks some. The table lists tens of thousands of clones, approximately 89% of them singletons. Sequencing used CD4+ or CD8+ T cells sorted from blood, obtained in a trial of the OX40 agonist ivuxolimab. The receptors here all came from an adult with an advanced solid tumor such as melanoma, head and neck, liver or kidney cancer. Each CDR3 is given with its conserved first and last residue. The order of the fields is clone size, V gene, J gene, CDR3 protein. Not all rows give a size; the values are once, few, many and, for expanded clones, a class.

.	TRBV7-9	TRBJ1-2	CASSPTGDRVYGYTF
.	TRBV7-6	TRBJ2-1	CASSYLAGGRNEQFF
.	TRBV27	TRBJ1-5	CASSPGFNQPQHF
.	TRBV4-1	TRBJ2-5	CASSQDEETQYF
.	TRBV13	TRBJ1-2	CASSPRTENYGYTF
once	TRBV7-9	TRBJ2-7	CASSHDYYEQYF
.	TRBV5-6	TRBJ2-2	CASSLGSELFF
.	TRBV28	TRBJ1-6	CASVPDRGYSPLHF
.	TRBV11-2	TRBJ1-3	CASSLGDTGNTIYF
once	TRBV4-1	TRBJ1-4	CASSQGQATTNEKLFF
.	TRBV6-1	TRBJ2-7	CASSPWTSTEQYF
.	TRBV7-9	TRBJ2-3	CASSFPAGDFTDTQYF
.	TRBV6-6	TRBJ1-4	CASSFGGELFF
.	TRBV27	TRBJ2-7	CASSLSDTTYEQYF
.	TRBV10-3	TRBJ1-5	CAISESAPKTLGQPQHF
.	TRBV7-8	TRBJ1-4	CASSLAGVTNEKLFF
.	TRBV7-9	TRBJ2-7	CASSPGAPYEQYF
.	TRBV6-7	TRBJ1-3	CASSLFPKTGNTIYF
once	TRBV7-9	TRBJ2-7	CASSFPSSYEQYF
.	TRBV6-4	TRBJ2-1	CASSNFPTSGGAHSYNEQFF
.	TRBV19	TRBJ1-1	CASRGGGDFEAFF
.	TRBV10-2	TRBJ2-5	CASSLGLAGGPRETQYF
few	TRBV4-1	TRBJ1-2	CASSQSISYNGYTF
.	TRBV11-2	TRBJ2-2	CASSLDRTSGTGELFF
.	TRBV5-1	TRBJ1-5	CASSDGIGQPQHF
.	TRBV27	TRBJ2-7	CASTPTGDLSYEQYF
.	TRBV7-9	TRBJ2-1	CASRAGTYNEQFF
.	TRBV6-6	TRBJ2-2	CASSYSDRTNTGELFF
.	TRBV11-2	TRBJ2-2	CASIYTGELFF
.	TRBV2	TRBJ2-2	CASSESGGELFF
.	TRBV7-2	TRBJ2-2	CASSWGTAGELFF
once	TRBV5-1	TRBJ2-1	CASSLVGDTYNEQFF
.	TRBV6-5	TRBJ2-7	CASSSQGSIYEQYF
.	TRBV15	TRBJ2-7	CATSRAGTLTYEQYF
.	TRBV28	TRBJ2-2	CASSSRTGSGGELFF
.	TRBV27	TRBJ2-1	CASSLNGDYNEQFF
.	TRBV28	TRBJ1-1	CASSFEGEGTEAFF